The TCR beta chain described here comes from a study of OX40 agonist ivuxolimab in advanced cancers. Findings of the study overall: More expanded clones were seen, on average, in CD8+ T cells than in CD4+. Circulating CD4+ and CD8+ T cells showed clonal expansion by week 6 at 0.1 to 3.0 mg/kg. Clonal expansion was among the lowest in partial responders at 0.1-3.0 mg/kg, especially CD8+. Antigen specificity of clonally expanded peripheral T cells was not established.

Worth noting for this clone: Its matching antigen is unknown.

CDR1 is MNHEY and CDR2 is SVGAGI in the germline V gene. With 4 bases clipped from V and 7 bases from J, the junction kept 5 bases outside the gene matches. CDR3 length equals 14 residues. Libraries were prepared by immunoSEQ multiplex PCR; TCRdb keeps only in-frame clonotypes and omits some of them. Altogether more than 40,000 clones are present, more than 70% being singletons, with the ten largest covering 7.8%. This material consisted of CD4+ or CD8+ T cells sorted from blood, taken in a trial of the OX40 agonist ivuxolimab. The sequence derives from an adult with an advanced solid tumor such as melanoma, head and neck, liver or kidney cancer. The rearrangement uses TRBV6-5 and TRBJ2-5; 11 bases line up with TRBD1. CDR3 protein: CASSWGQGEGTQYF. As DNA, the CDR3 is TGTGCCAGCAGTTGGGGACAGGGGGAGGGGACCCAGTACTTC.